This T cell receptor (beta chain) emerged from a study of shared clonotypes between healthy human individuals. The study, taken as a whole, reports: A limitation of the genetic and exposure-history diversity represented arose from few donors.

The germline CDR1 and CDR2 sequences are SGHTA and FQGNSA. V trimming: 5 bases; J trimming: 4 bases; junction bases outside the gene matches: 12. The CDR3 has 16 residues. A note on this clone: Antigen unknown.

Here immunoSEQ multiplex PCR was the method, and the copy in TCRdb shows in-frame clones only, minus some. This sample has around 500,000 clones, with 65% to 80% found just once. None of the donors, who were healthy HIV-negative adults, had recently had acute infections or vaccinations. Unsorted samples used approximately 99 million PBMCs for genomic DNA. The rearrangement links TRBV7-2 to TRBJ1-2; 8 bases match TRBD1. The source of this sequence is a woman aged 40-49 years in good health. Some clones in this sample may be carry-over from other donors' samples. Sequencing input: PBMCs. CDR3 in amino acids: CASSPRPGQGGYGYTF. CDR3 in DNA: TGTGCCAGCAGCCCTCGACCCGGACAGGGTGGCTATGGCTACACCTTC.